This T cell receptor beta chain appears in the sequencing data of a study of response to subunit inactivated influenza vaccine. This clonotype was observed a few times. Its target is not known. There are 13 residues in the CDR3. V lost 7 bases and J lost 4, with 17 bases in between. CDR1 and CDR2 from the germline V gene are SQVTM and ANQGSEA. One entry per CDR3 protein results from TCRdb running MiXCR on the RT-PCR reads. Among more than 700,000 distinct CDR3 sequences listed, 21% were seen once. General observations from the study: Authors suggested that a seasonal influenza vaccination recruits few new T cells each time.

This TCR came from a man aged 50 to 60 who received an inactivated influenza vaccine. The chain has TRBV29-1 and TRBJ2-7, with D perhaps TRBD2 (7 bases). The sample consisted of PBMCs from blood, taken 4 to 6 days after vaccination. For the CDR3, the DNA is TGCAGCGCCCGCGATGGGGGGGCTTACGAGCAGTACTTC. Its protein product is CSARDGGAYEQYF.